These 13 T cell receptor beta chains came from one sample sequenced in a study of chronic HIV infection and antiretroviral therapy. MiXCR was run by TCRdb on the 5' RACE reads, yielding one entry per CDR3 protein. The table records 40,000 or so distinct CDR3 sequences, more than 8% of them present only once. The sequencing input was peripheral blood. These TCRs come from an adult who had HIV and had not received antiretroviral therapy, or was an uninfected healthy control (not recorded which).

This clonotype was observed at least ten times. V is TRBV2 and J is TRBJ2-3; D gene unclear. V lost 2 bases and J lost 3, with 9 bases in between. CDR1 and CDR2 from the germline V gene are SNHLY and FYNNEI. The CDR3 contains 14 residues. In nucleotides, the CDR3 is TGTGCCAGCAGTGAATACAGTCAAACAGATACGCAGTATTTT. This sequence encodes CASSEYSQTDTQYF.

This clonotype was observed a handful of times. The chain uses TRBV4-1 and TRBJ2-6; D is unresolved. V was trimmed by 0 bases and J by 0 bases, leaving 6 bases between them. The CDR3 runs to 16 residues. Germline V gene lookup returns CDR1 MGHRA and CDR2 YSYEKL. DNA of the CDR3: TGCGCCAGCAGCCAAGAACTGCCCTCTGGGGCCAACGTCCTGACTTTC. Amino acid sequence: CASSQELPSGANVLTF.

This clonotype was seen many times. This rearrangement joins TRBV7-9 to TRBJ2-3; 7 nucleotides align to TRBD2. The CDR3 is made up of 15 amino acids. Germline assignment: CDR1 SEHNR and CDR2 FQNEAQ (reference sequence). Trimming took 5 bases from V and 0 from J; bases not matched to a gene: 5. Written as DNA, the CDR3 is TGTGCCAGCAGCGTACTAGCGTATAGCACAGATACGCAGTATTTT. As protein: CASSVLAYSTDTQYF. Full variable domain (outside the CDR3, taken from reference TRBV7-9 and TRBJ2-3): DTGVSQNPRHKITKRGQNVTFRCDPISEHNRLYWYRQTLGQGPEFLTYFQNEAQLEKSRLLSDRFSAERPKGSFSTLEIQRTEQGDSAMYLCASSVLAYSTDTQYFGPGTRLTVL.

This clonotype came up a few times. The V call is TRBV10-3, the J call TRBJ1-2, with 7 bases fitting TRBD1. J lost 6 bases, V lost 8 bases, and 9 bases had no gene match. The CDR3 loop spans 13 amino acids. Germline-derived CDR1 and CDR2 are ENHRY and SYGVKD. The DNA for the CDR3 is TGTGCCATCTCCGGGACAGACAAGCATGGCTACACCTTC. Protein product: CAISGTDKHGYTF.

Points on this clonotype: The junction departs from the called germline gene at one end, perhaps through a read error. The chain recombines TRBV28 with TRBJ1-1; D remains unclear. Germline CDR1 MDHEN, CDR2 SYDVKM. The CDR3 runs 13 residues. The CDR3 loop is CASLEGLNTETFF. The DNA of the CDR3 is TGTGCCAGCTTGGAAGGGTTGAACACTGAAACTTTCTTT.

V is TRBV11-2 and J is TRBJ1-6; D might be TRBD1 (6 bases). The germline V gene encodes CDR1 SGHAT and CDR2 FQNNGV. This CDR3 is built from 12 residues. Deletions cut 6 bases from V and 11 bases from J, with 11 bases between. The CDR3 coding sequence is TGTGCCAGCAGTCGCGACAGGCCACCCCTCCACTTT. Translation gives CASSRDRPPLHF.

J is TRBJ1-5 and V is TRBV24-1; D is possibly TRBD1 (6 bases). Germline assignment: CDR1 KGHDR and CDR2 SFDVKD. The ends were cut back, 9 bases at V and 0 bases at J, with 14 bases in the middle. The CDR3 totals 15 residues. CDR3: CATSAGAYSNQPQHF. The CDR3 bases are TGTGCCACCTCCGCGGGGGCTTATAGCAATCAGCCCCAGCATTTT.

V usage is TRBV28 and J usage is TRBJ2-4; D might be TRBD1 or TRBD2, each matching 5 bases. Trimming cost V 5 bases and J 3 bases, with 11 bases left between them. Germline lookup yields CDR1 MDHEN and CDR2 SYDVKM. CDR3 length: 14 residues. DNA of the CDR3: TGTGCCAGCAGTGACGGGGCACACAAAAACATTCAGTACTTC. This gives the protein CASSDGAHKNIQYF.

This clonotype was seen many times. The CDR3 bases are TGTGCCAGCAGTGAGGTCGAGAACACTGAAGCTTTCTTT. Translated, it gives CASSEVENTEAFF. This sequence joins TRBV2 and TRBJ1-1, with D hard to call. The CDR3 runs to 13 residues. V was clipped by 3 bases and J by 1 base, with 6 bases between them. The V gene's germline CDR1 is SNHLY and CDR2 FYNNEI.

J is TRBJ1-6 and V is TRBV28; D may be TRBD1 (6 bases). V gave up 4 bases and J gave up 4 bases, with 14 bases separating them. Germline values: CDR1 MDHEN, CDR2 SYDVKM. This CDR3 is built from 16 residues. The CDR3, as DNA: TGTGCCAGCAGTTCACCAACAGGGTCTTATAATTCACCCCTCCACTTT. Translation: CASSSPTGSYNSPLHF.

In this sample, this clonotype turned up a few times. The chain has TRBV10-2 and TRBJ2-7, with 9 bases lining up with TRBD1. V shed 6 bases, J shed 3 bases, and the junction held 12 bases outside the gene matches. The germline gives CDR1 WSHSY, CDR2 SAAADI. The CDR3 spans 16 residues. CDR3 DNA sequence: TGCGCCAGCAGGGAAAAGGCCCGGACAGGGGACTACGAGCAGTACTTC. Translation gives CASREKARTGDYEQYF.

The chain carries TRBV10-3 and TRBJ2-1, with 10 bases matching TRBD2. The V segment lost 6 bases and the J segment 10 bases; nucleotides outside the gene matches: 9. Germline loops: CDR1 ENHRY, CDR2 SYGVKD. CDR3 size: 14 residues. The CDR3 loop is CAIREAGGPPEQFF. CDR3 in DNA: TGTGCCATCAGGGAAGCGGGAGGGCCCCCCGAGCAGTTCTTC.

This clonotype was picked up a small number of times. The chain has TRBV7-6 and TRBJ1-6; no firm D call. The CDR3 extends over 13 amino acids. V lost 3 bases and J lost 4, with 4 bases in between. Germline CDR1 reads SGHVS; CDR2 reads FNYEAQ. The CDR3 region has the DNA TGTGCCAGCAGCTTCAGTTATAATTCACCCCTCCACTTT. This translates into CASSFSYNSPLHF.